The rows below give T cell receptor beta chains drawn from one sample of a study of radiation and T cells in renal cell carcinoma. Libraries were prepared by immunoSEQ multiplex PCR; TCRdb keeps only in-frame clonotypes and omits some of them. The data contain roughly 53,000 clones, around 83% of them singletons. Sequences were derived from blood, sampled from a patient whose treatment included radiotherapy and nephrectomy. The source of these receptors is a woman aged 70-85 years with renal cell carcinoma. The CDR3 runs from the conserved cysteine through the conserved F or W. Fields, in order: V gene, J gene, D gene, clone size, CDR3 DNA, CDR3 protein. A D gene is named only where the DNA matches it firmly. The listing skips clone size in some rows; elsewhere it reads once, few, many or a size class.

v_call: TRBV7-8
j_call: TRBJ1-6
d_call: NA
clone_size: NA
cdr3_nt: TGTGCCAGCAGCCCCAGGCTGGATGGCTCACCCCTCCACTTT
cdr3_aa: CASSPRLDGSPLHF

v_call: TRBV6-1
j_call: TRBJ2-7
d_call: NA
clone_size: NA
cdr3_nt: TGTGCCAGCAGTCAGACAGATTTCTACGAGCAGTACTTC
cdr3_aa: CASSQTDFYEQYF

v_call: TRBV5-6
j_call: TRBJ2-5
d_call: NA
clone_size: NA
cdr3_nt: TGTGCCAGCAGCTTGGGCAGGGCCCAAGAGACCCAGTACTTC
cdr3_aa: CASSLGRAQETQYF

v_call: TRBV5-1
j_call: TRBJ2-7
d_call: TRBD2
clone_size: NA
cdr3_nt: TGCGCCAGCAGCGATAGCGGGGGGGGCTTGTACGAGCAGTACTTC
cdr3_aa: CASSDSGGGLYEQYF

v_call: TRBV5-5
j_call: TRBJ2-2
d_call: NA
clone_size: NA
cdr3_nt: TGTGCCAGCAGATTGGGGACCAACACCGGGGAGCTGTTTTTT
cdr3_aa: CASRLGTNTGELFF

v_call: TRBV14
j_call: TRBJ1-1
d_call: TRBD1
clone_size: NA
cdr3_nt: TGTGCCAGCAAGGGGGCCAATAGGGCAGCTTTCTTT
cdr3_aa: CASKGANRAAFF

v_call: TRBV2
j_call: TRBJ2-1
d_call: TRBD2
clone_size: few
cdr3_nt: TGTGCCAGCAGTGGACCCCACGGGACTAGCGGGGGAAATGAGCAGTTCTTC
cdr3_aa: CASSGPHGTSGGNEQFF

v_call: TRBV6-6
j_call: TRBJ1-5
d_call: TRBD1
clone_size: NA
cdr3_nt: TGTGCCAGCAGGGACAGGGTTAGCAATCAGCCCCAGCATTTT
cdr3_aa: CASRDRVSNQPQHF

v_call: TRBV10-2
j_call: TRBJ1-5
d_call: NA
clone_size: NA
cdr3_nt: TGCGCCAGCAGTGAGTCGTCGGATAGGGCACAGCCCCAGCATTTT
cdr3_aa: CASSESSDRAQPQHF

v_call: TRBV5-1
j_call: TRBJ2-3
d_call: NA
clone_size: NA
cdr3_nt: TGCGCCAGCAGCTTGGATCTAGATACGCAGTATTTT
cdr3_aa: CASSLDLDTQYF

v_call: TRBV25-1
j_call: TRBJ2-1
d_call: TRBD2
clone_size: NA
cdr3_nt: TGTGCCAGCACACCGGGGGGTTCCCTCGACCGTCCGTTCTTC
cdr3_aa: CASTPGGSLDRPFF

v_call: TRBV18
j_call: TRBJ1-4
d_call: TRBD1
clone_size: NA
cdr3_nt: TGTGCCAGCTCACCTAACAGGGGATTAGATGAAAAACTGTTTTTT
cdr3_aa: CASSPNRGLDEKLFF

v_call: TRBV19
j_call: TRBJ2-3
d_call: NA
clone_size: NA
cdr3_nt: TGTGCCAGTAGTATAGCCCCTCGGGGAGTGGGGGGGGCCACAGATACGCAGTATTTT
cdr3_aa: CASSIAPRGVGGATDTQYF

v_call: TRBV19
j_call: TRBJ1-2
d_call: NA
clone_size: NA
cdr3_nt: TGTCCCTCGAGTAGAAGTGGCTACACCTTC
cdr3_aa: CPSSRSGYTF

v_call: TRBV5-5
j_call: TRBJ2-3
d_call: TRBD2
clone_size: NA
cdr3_nt: TGTGCCAGCAGCTGGAGGGCTAGCGGGGGGTCAGATACGCAGTATTTT
cdr3_aa: CASSWRASGGSDTQYF

v_call: TRBV4-1
j_call: TRBJ2-7
d_call: NA
clone_size: once
cdr3_nt: TGCGCCAGCAGCCAAGGAGCCACCGACTTCTACGAGCAGTACTTC
cdr3_aa: CASSQGATDFYEQYF

v_call: TRBV4-1
j_call: TRBJ1-1
d_call: NA
clone_size: NA
cdr3_nt: TGCGCCAGCAGCCAAGATATCAGGAACACTGAAGCTTTCTTT
cdr3_aa: CASSQDIRNTEAFF

v_call: TRBV19
j_call: TRBJ1-1
d_call: NA
clone_size: NA
cdr3_nt: TGTGCCAGTAGTTTTGCGGCTTTGAGCACTGAAGCTTTCTTT
cdr3_aa: CASSFAALSTEAFF

v_call: TRBV19
j_call: TRBJ2-2
d_call: TRBD2
clone_size: NA
cdr3_nt: TGTGCCAGTAGTATACTACTAGCGAAGAGGGACACCGGGGAGCTGTTTTTT
cdr3_aa: CASSILLAKRDTGELFF

v_call: TRBV6-1
j_call: TRBJ2-3
d_call: TRBD2
clone_size: NA
cdr3_nt: TGTGCCAGCAGTGAAGACATCGGGGGGTCGTCTAGCACAGATACGCAGTATTTT
cdr3_aa: CASSEDIGGSSSTDTQYF

v_call: TRBV5-1
j_call: TRBJ1-3
d_call: NA
clone_size: NA
cdr3_nt: TGCGCCAGCAGCGACATCTCTGGAAACACCATATATTTT
cdr3_aa: CASSDISGNTIYF

v_call: TRBV19
j_call: TRBJ1-4
d_call: NA
clone_size: NA
cdr3_nt: TGTGCCAGTAGTATGGGTCGCCGTGAAGAAAAACTGTTTTTT
cdr3_aa: CASSMGRREEKLFF

v_call: TRBV19
j_call: TRBJ1-1
d_call: NA
clone_size: few
cdr3_nt: TGTGCCAGTAGTTGGCAGGATGACACTGAAGCTTTCTTT
cdr3_aa: CASSWQDDTEAFF

v_call: TRBV19
j_call: TRBJ1-2
d_call: NA
clone_size: NA
cdr3_nt: TGTGCCAGTAGTATAGATCCAGTAGCTATCAGCTACACCTTC
cdr3_aa: CASSIDPVAISYTF

v_call: TRBV4-1
j_call: TRBJ1-5
d_call: NA
clone_size: NA
cdr3_nt: TGCGCCAGCAGCCAAGATACGGGGGGTTGGGTGCCCCAGCATTTT
cdr3_aa: CASSQDTGGWVPQHF

v_call: TRBV5-1
j_call: TRBJ1-6
d_call: NA
clone_size: NA
cdr3_nt: TGCGCCAGCAGCCCGGGGGATTTGAGTTCACCCCTCCACTTT
cdr3_aa: CASSPGDLSSPLHF

v_call: TRBV5-1
j_call: TRBJ1-2
d_call: NA
clone_size: NA
cdr3_nt: TGCGCCAGCAGCTTGGAGGCCATACCTAACTATGGCTACACCTTC
cdr3_aa: CASSLEAIPNYGYTF

v_call: TRBV19
j_call: TRBJ2-2
d_call: TRBD2
clone_size: NA
cdr3_nt: TGTGCCAGTAGTACGGGGACTAGCGGGATAACCGGGGAGCTGTTTTTT
cdr3_aa: CASSTGTSGITGELFF

v_call: TRBV5-4
j_call: TRBJ2-2
d_call: TRBD2
clone_size: NA
cdr3_nt: TGTGCCAGCAGTTTTTTTAGCGGGGGCCGCGACACCGGGGAGCTGTTTTTT
cdr3_aa: CASSFFSGGRDTGELFF

v_call: TRBV4-1
j_call: TRBJ2-5
d_call: TRBD1
clone_size: NA
cdr3_nt: TGCGCCAGCAGCCAAGATCCAGGGGGCCGACTGCAAGAGACCCAGTACTTC
cdr3_aa: CASSQDPGGRLQETQYF

v_call: TRBV11-2
j_call: TRBJ2-5
d_call: NA
clone_size: NA
cdr3_nt: TGTGCCAGCAGCCGGGCCGCGTTCCAAGAGACCCAGTACTTC
cdr3_aa: CASSRAAFQETQYF

v_call: TRBV27
j_call: TRBJ2-7
d_call: TRBD2
clone_size: few
cdr3_nt: TGTGCCAGCAGTTCCTCCGGACTAGCGGGAGGGCCCTCGCTAACCTACGAGCAGTACTTC
cdr3_aa: CASSSSGLAGGPSLTYEQYF

v_call: TRBV29-1
j_call: TRBJ2-5
d_call: TRBD2
clone_size: once
cdr3_nt: TGCAGCGTTGAATCGGGGGGGCATTACCAAGAGACCCAGTACTTC
cdr3_aa: CSVESGGHYQETQYF

v_call: TRBV6-5
j_call: TRBJ2-3
d_call: NA
clone_size: NA
cdr3_nt: TGTGCCAGCAGTTACTTGAATACGCAGTATTTT
cdr3_aa: CASSYLNTQYF

v_call: TRBV7-9
j_call: TRBJ2-7
d_call: TRBD1
clone_size: NA
cdr3_nt: TGTGCCAGCAGCTCCTCCGGGACAGGGGTTGACGAGCAGTACTTC
cdr3_aa: CASSSSGTGVDEQYF

v_call: TRBV7-3
j_call: TRBJ2-7
d_call: TRBD2
clone_size: NA
cdr3_nt: TGTGCCAGCAGCTCAGGACTAGTGGGCGAGCAGTACTTC
cdr3_aa: CASSSGLVGEQYF

v_call: TRBV19
j_call: TRBJ1-5
d_call: NA
clone_size: NA
cdr3_nt: TGTGCCAGTAGAGTTCCCAGTATCAGGGTCAATCAGCCCCAGCATTTT
cdr3_aa: CASRVPSIRVNQPQHF

v_call: TRBV6-5
j_call: TRBJ2-7
d_call: TRBD1
clone_size: NA
cdr3_nt: TGTGCCAGCAGTCCATCGACGGGACAGTCTTACGAGCAGTACTTC
cdr3_aa: CASSPSTGQSYEQYF

v_call: TRBV5-4
j_call: TRBJ2-1
d_call: NA
clone_size: NA
cdr3_nt: TGTGCCAGCAGCTTGGCAGGTCGGAGTGGGCAGTTCTTC
cdr3_aa: CASSLAGRSGQFF

v_call: TRBV7-3
j_call: TRBJ1-1
d_call: NA
clone_size: NA
cdr3_nt: TGTGCCAGCAGCCCCCAAGTAGAGAGTGAAGCTTTCTTT
cdr3_aa: CASSPQVESEAFF

v_call: TRBV19
j_call: TRBJ2-7
d_call: TRBD1
clone_size: NA
cdr3_nt: TGTGCCAGTAGTCGACAGGGGAGCTCCTACGAGCAGTACTTC
cdr3_aa: CASSRQGSSYEQYF

v_call: TRBV19
j_call: TRBJ2-5
d_call: NA
clone_size: once
cdr3_nt: TGTGCCAGTAGTATAGGACCGCAGGGAATGTACCAAGAGACCCAGTACTTC
cdr3_aa: CASSIGPQGMYQETQYF

v_call: TRBV2
j_call: TRBJ1-4
d_call: NA
clone_size: NA
cdr3_nt: TGTGCCAGCAGCGACAGAGCAACTAATGAAAAACTGTTTTTT
cdr3_aa: CASSDRATNEKLFF

v_call: TRBV19
j_call: TRBJ1-4
d_call: NA
clone_size: NA
cdr3_nt: TGTGCCAGTACGACGGAACTGCGTGGTGAAAAACTGTTTTTT
cdr3_aa: CASTTELRGEKLFF

v_call: TRBV7-2
j_call: TRBJ2-1
d_call: NA
clone_size: NA
cdr3_nt: TGTGCCAGCAGCTTAAACAGGGTGACGGATGAGCAGTTCTTC
cdr3_aa: CASSLNRVTDEQFF